This T cell receptor (beta chain) was documented in a study of T cell changes during pregnancy in multiple sclerosis. The CDR3 contains 14 residues. With V trimmed by 6 bases and J by 0 bases, 2 bases remained unmatched. The germline gives CDR1 MNHNY, CDR2 SVGAGI (reference sequence). Repertoires were generated with immunoSEQ multiplex PCR, while TCRdb's copy carries only in-frame clones and drops some. The top ten clones hold around 2.6% of a sample with about 77,000 clones, about 93% of them seen once. This clonotype was sampled from a female donor in good health, enrolled as a control in a pregnancy study. This chain uses TRBV6-6 with TRBJ1-3; 7 positions agree with TRBD1. Sequencing used peripheral blood, obtained after pregnancy. In DNA, the CDR3 is TGTGCCAGCAGCGGGACAGCCTCTGGAAACACCATATATTTT. As protein: CASSGTASGNTIYF.